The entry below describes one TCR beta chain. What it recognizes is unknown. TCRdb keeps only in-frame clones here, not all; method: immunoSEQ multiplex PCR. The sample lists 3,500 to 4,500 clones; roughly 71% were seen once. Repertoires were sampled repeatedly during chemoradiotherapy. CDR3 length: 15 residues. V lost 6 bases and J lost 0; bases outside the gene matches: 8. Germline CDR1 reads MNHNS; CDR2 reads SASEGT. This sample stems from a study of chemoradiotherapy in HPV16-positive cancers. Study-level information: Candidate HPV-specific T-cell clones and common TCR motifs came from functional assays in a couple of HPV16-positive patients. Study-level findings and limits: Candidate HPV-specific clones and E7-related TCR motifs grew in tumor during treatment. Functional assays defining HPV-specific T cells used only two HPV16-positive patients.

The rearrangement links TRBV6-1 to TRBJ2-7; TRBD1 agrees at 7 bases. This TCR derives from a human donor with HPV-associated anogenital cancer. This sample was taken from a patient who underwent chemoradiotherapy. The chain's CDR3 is CASRTGTANSYEQYF. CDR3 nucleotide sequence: TGTGCCAGCAGAACAGGGACAGCAAACTCCTACGAGCAGTACTTC.